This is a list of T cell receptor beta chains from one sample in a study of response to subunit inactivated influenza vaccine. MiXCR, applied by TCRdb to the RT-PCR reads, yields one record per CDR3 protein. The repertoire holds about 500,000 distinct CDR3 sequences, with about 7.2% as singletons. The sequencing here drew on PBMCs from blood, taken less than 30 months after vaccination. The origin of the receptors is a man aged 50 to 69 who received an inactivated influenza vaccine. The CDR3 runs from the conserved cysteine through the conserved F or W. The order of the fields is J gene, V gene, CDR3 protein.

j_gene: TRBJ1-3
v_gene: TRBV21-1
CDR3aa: CASTLKGQLISGNTIYF

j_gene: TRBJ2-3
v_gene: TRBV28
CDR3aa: CASSLPRGGGVSADTQYF

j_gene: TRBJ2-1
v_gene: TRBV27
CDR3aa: CASSFASGYSYNEQFF

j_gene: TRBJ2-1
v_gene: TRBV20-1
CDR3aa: CSARKQLGINEQFF

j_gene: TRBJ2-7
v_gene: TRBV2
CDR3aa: CASSEGSRGYF

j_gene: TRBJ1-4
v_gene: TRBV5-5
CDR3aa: CASSLKGAFNEKLFF

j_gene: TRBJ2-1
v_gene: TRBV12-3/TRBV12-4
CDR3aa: CASSPRRIGEQFF

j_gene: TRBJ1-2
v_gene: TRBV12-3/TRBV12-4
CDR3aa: CASSRVLDNYGYTF

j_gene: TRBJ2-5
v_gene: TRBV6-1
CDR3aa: CASSTGQGQETQYF

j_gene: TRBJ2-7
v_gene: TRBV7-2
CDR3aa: CASSRGSDVGLTYEQYF